These T cell receptor beta chains were read from a single sample in a study of shared clonotypes between healthy human individuals. Some clones are missing from TCRdb's copy, which holds only in-frame ones; the method was immunoSEQ multiplex PCR. The repertoire holds about 2 million clones, with about 95% as singletons. Sequencing used naive CD8+ T cells sorted from blood. These receptors were obtained from a man in his late teens or twenties in good health. The CDR3 runs from the conserved cysteine through the conserved F or W. Each record gives: clone size, V gene, CDR3 protein. For some rows the clone size is stated as once, few or many, or as a class when expanded; others skip it.

>-|TRBV5-1
CASSFTGGVHEQYF
>-|TRBV5-1
CASSFGTNEDTQYF
>-|TRBV7-8
CASSFGSGRFYNEQFF
>-|TRBV4-3
CASSQNLQRDEQFF
>-|TRBV7-9
CASSSSITEAFF
>-|TRBV7-9
CASSSAGGGVYNEQFF
>-|TRBV10-1
CASSFGTGYEQYF
>-|TRBV6-1
CASSEARHTEAFF
>-|TRBV5-6
CASSHGVSSYEQYF
>-|TRBV19
CASSAYGTVYNEQFF
>-|TRBV9
CASSGKPGTGGPYEQYF
>-|TRBV6-1
CASSDRGGDTEAFF
>once|TRBV4-1
CASSPRHSYEQYF
>-|TRBV4-1
CASSQDKGRGELFF
>-|TRBV6-5
CASSYSISGGAEQFF
>-|TRBV2
CASVRGQYEQYF
>-|TRBV29-1
CSVDHPGNYGYTF
>-|TRBV5-4
CASSLELGQYYEQYF
>-|TRBV7-9
CASSTRLAGGLQETQYF
>-|TRBV30
CAWNMETGTEAFF
>-|TRBV6-1
CASSEGLTSTDTQYF
>-|TRBV2
CASSVPGPNTGELFF
>-|TRBV2
CASFSGPSGGAGQETQYF
>-|TRBV27
CATRGGPHEQFF
>-|TRBV4-1
CASSPTAGFKGYEQYF
>-|TRBV27
CASRGGWGIEQYF
>-|TRBV30
CAWEETGPSDTQYF
>-|TRBV27
CASSLWGNVDTEAFF
>-|TRBV4-1
CASSQGQGQGQGFDEQFF
>-|TRBV30
CAWSVQGQPQHF
>-|TRBV5-1
CASSSTGAGNEQFF
>-|TRBV4-3
CASSHDHDQETQYF
>-|TRBV27
CASSLGSTDTQYF
>few|TRBV4-1
CASSQWRSSYEQYF
>-|TRBV7-8
CASSIGLAGVGETQYF
>-|TRBV27
CASSIGGNTGELFF
>-|TRBV7-8
CASSLENYAEAFF
>-|TRBV27
CASGTGGEQFF
>-|TRBV19
CATHQFYEQYF
>-|TRBV27
CASSHRGDTEAFF
>-|TRBV15
CATSRGLAGVTDTQYF
>-|TRBV9
CASGRYADRVNTGELFF
>-|TRBV5-1
CASSPSTAGVRTEAFF
>-|TRBV6-1
CASSGGTWLDNQPQHF
>-|TRBV5-5
CASSFGPAEEPQHF
>once|TRBV9
CASSVGYRGQGTLYNSPLHF
>-|TRBV6-5
CASRFQGDGNTIYF
>-|TRBV6-5
CASSYPGSSYEQYF
>-|TRBV29-1
CSVDFLDNEQFF
>-|TRBV7-9
CASSYGDYEQYF
>-|TRBV7-7
CASSLWAGGELFF
>-|TRBV10-1
CASRGDSSTEAFF
>-|TRBV7-9
CASTLGGSLSYEQYF
>-|TRBV5-8
CASSSGTSGSDTQYF
>-|TRBV11-3
CASSSSEGPPYNEQFF